The 27 T cell receptor beta chains reported below all come from one sample, sequenced in a study of blood T cell repertoires in COVID-19. TCRdb keeps only in-frame clones here, not all; method: immunoSEQ multiplex PCR. The sample carries some 50,000 clones, about 83% recorded once. The sample consisted of peripheral blood. The receptor set was obtained from a man aged 45-65 years with acute or convalescent COVID-19.

This clone was recorded only once. This chain connects TRBV4-1 to TRBJ2-7; 7 positions match TRBD1. Per germline, CDR1 MGHRA and CDR2 YSYEKL. With 4 bases clipped from V and 4 bases from J, the junction kept 7 bases outside the gene matches. This CDR3 is built from 14 residues. The CDR3 sequence is CASSLAGTDYEQYF. In DNA, the CDR3 is TGCGCCAGCAGCCTCGCCGGGACAGATTACGAGCAGTACTTC.

V and J are TRBV19 and TRBJ1-5; 11 positions match TRBD1. The CDR3 runs to 18 residues. The V gene end was trimmed by 4 bases and the J gene end by 2 bases; junction bases not matched to a gene: 10. Germline-derived CDR1 and CDR2 are LNHDA and SQIVND (reference sequence). The CDR3: CASSNSRGQGAGNQPQHF. The CDR3 DNA reads as TGTGCCAGTAGTAACTCCCGCGGACAGGGGGCGGGCAATCAGCCCCAGCATTTT.

Notes on this clone: The sample has other DNA sequences that encode this CDR3 too. This chain connects TRBV19 to TRBJ1-5, with unresolved D. Germline lookup yields CDR1 LNHDA and CDR2 SQIVND (reference sequence). This CDR3 has 12 amino acids. Deletions cut 1 base from V and 5 bases from J, with 3 bases between. CDR3 in amino acids: CASSIGDQPQHF. The CDR3 DNA sequence: TGTGCCAGTAGTATAGGCGATCAGCCCCAGCATTTT.

J is TRBJ2-7 and V is TRBV9; 8 bases are a match to TRBD1. The CDR3 runs to 14 residues. Germline CDR1 and CDR2: SGDLS and YYNGEE. J was trimmed by 2 bases and V by 4 bases; bases with no gene match: 5. As DNA, the CDR3 is TGTGCCAGCAGCAGGAGGACAGGGACCTACGAGCAGTACTTC. Its translation: CASSRRTGTYEQYF. The complete variable domain, with remaining parts taken from reference TRBV9 and TRBJ2-7, reads DSGVTQTPKHLITATGQRVTLRCSPRSGDLSVYWYQQSLDQGLQFLIQYYNGEERAKGNILERFSAQQFPDLHSELNLSSLELGDSALYFCASSRRTGTYEQYFGPGTRLTVT.

Only one count was recorded for this clone. In DNA, the CDR3 is TGTGCCAGTAGTATAGGGACTAGCGGGGGGGCCGCTGAGCAGTTCTTC. As protein: CASSIGTSGGAAEQFF. The chain recombines TRBV19 with TRBJ2-1, with TRBD2 identical over 15 bases. The CDR3 is made up of 16 amino acids. V lost 1 base and J lost 9; bases outside the gene matches: 4. CDR1 and CDR2 (germline): LNHDA, SQIVND (reference sequence).

This clone was recorded a few times. The chain couples TRBV28 to TRBJ2-3, with TRBD2 identical over 12 bases. V trimming: 9 bases; J trimming: 6 bases; junction bases outside the gene matches: 4. This CDR3 spans 13 amino acids. In germline, CDR1 is MDHEN, CDR2 SYDVKM. The CDR3 reads CASGLAGIDTQYF. As DNA, the CDR3 is TGTGCCAGTGGACTAGCGGGGATTGATACGCAGTATTTT.

The V call is TRBV10-3, the J call TRBJ2-3; 9 bases align to TRBD1. The CDR3 runs to 14 residues. Trimming at V came to 6 bases and at J to 4 bases, leaving 5 bases not matched to a gene. CDR1 is ENHRY and CDR2 is SYGVKD in the germline V gene. The CDR3 nucleotides read TGTGCCATCAGCCGACAGGGGGACGCAGATACGCAGTATTTT. Residues: CAISRQGDADTQYF.

The V gene is TRBV5-1, the J gene TRBJ2-7; 8 bases match TRBD1. V shed 1 base, J shed 3 bases, and the junction held 6 bases outside the gene matches. Germline-derived CDR1 and CDR2 are SGHRS and YFSETQ. The CDR3 spans 15 residues. The CDR3 here is CASSLRPGTGYEQYF. CDR3 sequence (DNA): TGCGCCAGCAGCTTGCGCCCCGGGACAGGCTACGAGCAGTACTTC.

This clone was counted a single time. The chain is built from TRBV15 and TRBJ2-3, with TRBD2 matching over 10 bases. The CDR3 length is 17 residues. The V gene's germline CDR1 is LNHNV and CDR2 YYDKDF (reference sequence). Unmatched junction bases numbered 7, after V lost 0 bases and J lost 4 bases. The CDR3 loop is CATSRDIGLAGADTQYF. The CDR3 DNA reads as TGTGCCACCAGCAGAGATATAGGCCTAGCGGGAGCAGATACGCAGTATTTT.

The CDR3 coding sequence is TGTGCCTCCCGGGGACTAGCGGGCTCAGATACGCAGTATTTT. It translates to CASRGLAGSDTQYF. V gene TRBV28 combines with J gene TRBJ2-3, with 12 bases fitting TRBD2. The J segment lost 4 bases and the V segment lost 11 bases, leaving 7 bases of the junction unmatched. The germline V gene encodes CDR1 MDHEN and CDR2 SYDVKM. The CDR3 runs to 14 residues.

The chain recombines TRBV5-5 with TRBJ1-5; no clear D. The CDR3 has 13 residues. Trimming left V 1 base short and J 5 bases short, with 7 bases between. From germline, CDR1 is SGHKS and CDR2 YYEKEE (reference sequence). The chain's CDR3 is CASSLQTDQPQHF. In nucleotides, the CDR3 is TGTGCCAGCAGCTTGCAAACAGATCAGCCCCAGCATTTT.

This clone was counted once. This sequence joins TRBV24-1 and TRBJ2-3; D unresolved. Germline V gives CDR1 KGHDR, CDR2 SFDVKD. V was trimmed by 5 bases and J by 2 bases, leaving 4 bases between them. This CDR3 is built from 12 residues. CDR3 sequence reads: CATSGATDTQYF. DNA for the CDR3: TGTGCCACCAGTGGCGCCACAGATACGCAGTATTTT.

The gene calls are TRBV6-2 or TRBV6-3 and TRBJ2-7; D is possibly TRBD1 (5 bases). CDR3 length equals 19 residues. Germline V gene sequence: CDR1 MNHEY, CDR2 SVGEGT. V dropped 2 bases and J dropped 4 bases, with 27 bases sitting between them. CDR3: CASSYGFMRVGHNSYEQYF. In DNA, the CDR3 is TGTGCCAGCAGTTACGGGTTTATGAGAGTGGGGCACAACTCATACGAGCAGTACTTC.

J is TRBJ1-2 and V is TRBV14; possibly TRBD1 for D (6 bases). Germline V gives CDR1 SGHDN, CDR2 FVKESK. This CDR3 is built from 14 residues. V shed 0 bases and J shed 8 bases, with 13 bases lying between them. The CDR3 nucleotides read TGTGCCAGCAGCCAAGAGGGGGGGCGCGGAGGCTACACCTTC. It is translated as CASSQEGGRGGYTF.

J is TRBJ1-1 and V is TRBV27, with 7 bases that match TRBD1. There are 18 residues in the CDR3. With V trimmed by 6 bases and J by 0 bases, 16 bases remained unmatched. Germline-derived CDR1 and CDR2 are MNHEY and SMNVEV (reference sequence). DNA for the CDR3: TGTGCCAGCAGCCCCTTAATGGACAGGCCCACCATGAACACTGAAGCTTTCTTT. Translation: CASSPLMDRPTMNTEAFF.

This clone was detected once. The chain is built from TRBV6-1 and TRBJ1-5, with D perhaps TRBD1 (6 bases). The V and J ends lost 2 bases and 0 bases respectively, with 20 bases between them. The germline V gene has CDR1 MNHNS and CDR2 SASEGT. The CDR3 contains 19 residues. CDR3: CASSERPDRSGSSNQPQHF. CDR3 DNA sequence: TGTGCCAGCAGTGAACGGCCGGACAGATCAGGGAGTAGCAATCAGCCCCAGCATTTT.

The J gene is TRBJ2-3, the V gene TRBV27, with a weak D call TRBD1 (5 bases). CDR1 MNHEY and CDR2 SMNVEV come from the germline V gene (reference sequence). This CDR3 has 15 amino acids. Deletions cut 2 bases from V and 1 base from J, with 10 bases between. In DNA, the CDR3 is TGTGCCAGCAGTTTAAAAGGGGCCCGCACAGATACGCAGTATTTT. Residues: CASSLKGARTDTQYF.

The chain couples TRBV2 to TRBJ2-1, with D possibly matching TRBD2 (5 bases). The germline gives CDR1 SNHLY, CDR2 FYNNEI. V was pared by 0 bases and J by 4 bases, with 7 bases between. The CDR3 contains 14 residues. This CDR3 is CASSEARGYNEQFF. In DNA form, the CDR3 reads TGTGCCAGCAGTGAAGCGCGAGGGTACAATGAGCAGTTCTTC.

The chain links TRBV5-5 to TRBJ2-5; 9 bases align to TRBD2. The V gene end was trimmed by 1 base and the J gene end by 4 bases; junction bases not matched to a gene: 2. The germline V gene has CDR1 SGHKS and CDR2 YYEKEE (reference sequence). The CDR3 has 14 residues. CDR3 protein: CASSLPSGVETQYF. In DNA form, the CDR3 reads TGTGCCAGCAGCTTGCCTAGCGGGGTAGAGACCCAGTACTTC.

The rearrangement joins TRBV24-1 to TRBJ2-1; 10 nucleotides align to TRBD2. The CDR3 covers 15 residues. Per germline, CDR1 KGHDR and CDR2 SFDVKD. The trim removed 9 bases at V and 9 bases at J, leaving 13 bases unmatched. In nucleotides, the CDR3 is TGTGCCACCGGCCCCCCAGCGGGAGGGGGGAGTGAGCAGTTCTTC. Its protein product is CATGPPAGGGSEQFF.

The table lists this clone with a few counts. The genes are TRBV27 and TRBJ1-6, with D unclear. Germline V gives CDR1 MNHEY, CDR2 SMNVEV (reference sequence). Trimming shortened V by 5 bases and J by 7 bases, and 15 bases separated the two germline ends. This CDR3 region has 15 residues. The CDR3 nucleotides are TGTGCCAGCAGTCCTCGAGGGAGACTCAATTCACCCCTCCACTTT. The encoded protein is CASSPRGRLNSPLHF.

The rearrangement uses TRBV6-5 and TRBJ1-2, with 7 bases that match TRBD1. Germline V lookup: CDR1 MNHEY, CDR2 SVGAGI. J gave up 2 bases and V 6 bases, and 6 bases lay outside the gene matches. This CDR3 has 14 amino acids. In nucleotides, the CDR3 is TGTGCCAGCAGAGTCGACAGGGTGAACTATGGCTACACCTTC. Translated, it gives CASRVDRVNYGYTF.

This chain links TRBV24-1 with TRBJ2-1, with 7 bases identical to TRBD1. J gave up 7 bases and V 11 bases, and 7 bases lay outside the gene matches. This CDR3 is 12 amino acids long. In germline, CDR1 is KGHDR, CDR2 SFDVKD. This CDR3 reads CAISTGRNEQFF. The CDR3 coding sequence is TGTGCCATTTCGACAGGGAGAAATGAGCAGTTCTTC.

The V gene is TRBV2, the J gene TRBJ2-5, with TRBD2 identical over 7 bases. Germline V gene data show CDR1 as SNHLY and CDR2 as FYNNEI. The CDR3 totals 13 residues. Losses at the gene ends were 4 bases for V and 9 bases for J; bases not matched to a gene: 8. The CDR3 DNA is TGTGCCAGCAGTGCCGGGACTACAGCTCCCCAGTACTTC. It yields the protein CASSAGTTAPQYF.

The chain links TRBV3-1 (or the pseudogene TRBV3-2) to TRBJ2-1, with TRBD2 as a possible D gene (5 bases). The V end was cut by 5 bases, the J end by 0 bases, with 8 bases between. The CDR3 has 14 amino acids. Germline V gives CDR1 LGHDT, CDR2 YNNKEL (reference sequence). Written as DNA, the CDR3 is TGTGCCAGCAGCAACCGGGACTCCTACAATGAGCAGTTCTTC. Its translation: CASSNRDSYNEQFF.

The chain uses TRBV7-9 and TRBJ1-2, with TRBD1 matching over 7 bases. The germline V gene has CDR1 SEHNR and CDR2 FQNEAQ (reference sequence). Losses at the gene ends were 7 bases for V and 2 bases for J; bases not matched to a gene: 4. The CDR3 is 13 amino acids. CDR3 in amino acids: CASIGQANYGYTF. In DNA form, the CDR3 reads TGTGCCAGCATTGGACAGGCCAACTATGGCTACACCTTC.

This clone was observed a handful of times. The V and J genes are TRBV28 and TRBJ1-2, with D possibly TRBD1 on 5 matching bases. Germline CDR1 and CDR2: MDHEN and SYDVKM. This CDR3 region has 16 residues. Trimming pared 9 bases from V and 4 bases from J, leaving 24 bases between. The CDR3 bases are TGTGCCAGATCACGTACAGGACCCCGAGGAAGCTATGGCTACACCTTC. Amino acids: CARSRTGPRGSYGYTF.